The 17 T cell receptor beta chains presented below share a single source sample, sequenced in a study of blood T cells in healthy people across ages. Combining a sample-barcoded 5' primer with a J-beta primer mix, a second PCR ran for about 7 to 11 cycles. TCRdb used MiXCR to reprocess the 5' RACE reads, holding one entry per CDR3 protein. The data contain roughly 1.5 million distinct CDR3 sequences, around 40% of them seen just once; the ten biggest clones take up 4%. The source material was blood. All receptors derive from a woman aged 18 to 35 in good health.

This clonotype was picked up a small number of times. In DNA form, the CDR3 reads TGTGCCAGCAGACTGGGACAGGGGGCGTCCTATAATTCACCCCTCCACTTT. Translating it yields CASRLGQGASYNSPLHF. The V call is TRBV6-6, the J call TRBJ1-6; 12 positions match TRBD1. J was trimmed by 1 base and V by 6 bases; bases with no gene match: 4. Per the germline V gene, CDR1 is MNHNY and CDR2 is SVGAGI (reference sequence). The CDR3 consists of 17 residues.

The chain links TRBV12-3 or TRBV12-4 to TRBJ1-4; no definite D call. The CDR3 spans 15 residues. V was cut by 6 bases and J by 5 bases, with 16 bases left in between. The CDR3 protein is CASRGAGMVNEKLFF. DNA of the CDR3: TGTGCCAGCAGGGGAGCCGGGATGGTGAATGAAAAACTGTTTTTT.

This clonotype turned up a few times. The chain couples TRBV7-2 to TRBJ2-1; D not certain. V was cut by 0 bases and J by 12 bases, with 18 bases left in between. CDR1 and CDR2 from the germline V gene are SGHTA and FQGNSA. The CDR3 has 15 residues. This CDR3 is CASSLAWPRPQRQFF. CDR3 sequence (DNA): TGTGCCAGCAGCTTAGCGTGGCCACGCCCTCAAAGGCAGTTCTTC. Combining the CDR3 with reference TRBV7-2 and TRBJ2-1 gives the whole variable domain GAGVSQSPSNKVTEKGKDVELRCDPISGHTALYWYRQSLGQGLEFLIYFQGNSAPDKSGLPSDRFSAERTGGSVSTLTIQRTQQEDSAVYLCASSLAWPRPQRQFFGPGTRLTVL.

The chain recombines TRBV5-1 with TRBJ2-7; TRBD1 agrees at 8 bases. Germline V lookup: CDR1 SGHRS, CDR2 YFSETQ. This CDR3 has 13 residues. V was pared by 4 bases and J by 7 bases, with 7 bases of the junction left unmatched. This CDR3 is CASSPGTGREQYF. As DNA, the CDR3 is TGCGCCAGCAGCCCGGGGACAGGAAGGGAGCAGTACTTC.

The chain combines TRBV20-1 with TRBJ2-7; D is unclear. The germline CDR1 and CDR2 sequences are DFQATT and SNEGSKA (reference sequence). This CDR3 spans 14 amino acids. Trimming removed 1 base from V and 4 bases from J, with 14 bases in between. The CDR3 sequence: CSARGPDGPYEQYF. CDR3 sequence (DNA): TGCAGTGCTAGAGGTCCAGACGGGCCGTACGAGCAGTACTTC.

The sample holds a few counts of this clonotype. The chain links TRBV9 to TRBJ2-5; D call uncertain. Per the germline V gene, CDR1 is SGDLS and CDR2 is YYNGEE. V was trimmed by 0 bases and J by 3 bases, leaving 6 bases between them. This CDR3 has 13 residues. The CDR3 bases are TGTGCCAGCAGCGTAGACAAAAAAGAGACCCAGTACTTC. Protein product: CASSVDKKETQYF.

J is TRBJ2-3 and V is TRBV27, with D possibly matching TRBD2 (6 bases). This CDR3 comprises 16 residues. Trimming took 5 bases from V and 0 from J, leaving 15 bases between them. Germline CDR1 reads MNHEY; CDR2 reads SMNVEV (reference sequence). CDR3 DNA sequence: TGTGCCAGCAGTGGGGGTGCAGGGACTAGCACAGATACGCAGTATTTT. Translating gives CASSGGAGTSTDTQYF.

The chain couples TRBV10-3 to TRBJ1-6; D possibly corresponds to TRBD1 (5 bases). V gave up 8 bases and J gave up 6 bases, with 11 bases separating them. The CDR3 loop spans 13 amino acids. The germline gives CDR1 ENHRY, CDR2 SYGVKD. The DNA for the CDR3 is TGTGCCATCCAGGGAGTCGGTAATTCACCCCTCCACTTT. Its translation: CAIQGVGNSPLHF.

The chain is built from TRBV9 and TRBJ2-7; D is undetermined. V lost 1 base, J lost 0 bases, and 8 bases lay in between. From germline, CDR1 is SGDLS and CDR2 YYNGEE. The CDR3 is 14 amino acids. The CDR3 reads CASSVTAASYEQYF. The CDR3 region has the DNA TGTGCCAGCAGCGTAACGGCGGCCTCCTACGAGCAGTACTTC.

The chain links TRBV3-1 to TRBJ2-7, with 8 bases fitting TRBD2. The V gene's germline CDR1 is LGHDT and CDR2 YNNKEL (reference sequence). The length of the CDR3 is 18 residues. Trimming removed 0 bases from V and 3 bases from J; junction bases left unmatched: 13. The DNA of the CDR3 is TGTGCCAGCAGCCAAGAGGCACCTGGATTAGCGGGATTCTACGAGCAGTACTTC. As protein: CASSQEAPGLAGFYEQYF.

This clonotype was observed a single time. V is TRBV5-1 and J is TRBJ2-3; no clear D. This CDR3 spans 15 amino acids. V dropped 1 base and J dropped 2 bases, with 11 bases sitting between them. Germline V gene sequence: CDR1 SGHRS, CDR2 YFSETQ. The CDR3 spells CASSLQASVTDTQYF. The CDR3 DNA sequence: TGCGCCAGCAGCTTGCAAGCGTCGGTCACAGATACGCAGTATTTT.

The chain links TRBV28 to TRBJ2-7; D gene unclear. With the DNA end fitting TRBJ2-5 better, the J assignment may be wrong. The CDR3 totals 14 residues. Germline values: CDR1 MDHEN, CDR2 SYDVKM. CDR3 sequence (DNA): TGTGCCAGCAGCCCTCTTAGCTTGTTCGAGACCCAGTACTTC. It encodes CASSPLSLFETQYF.

The rearrangement uses TRBV20-1 and TRBJ2-3; the D is unclear. Germline CDR1 is DFQATT and CDR2 is SNEGSKA (reference sequence). The V and J ends lost 1 base and 1 base respectively, with 9 bases between them. The CDR3 is 14 residues long. CDR3 residues: CSARVNARTDTQYF. DNA for the CDR3: TGCAGTGCTAGAGTTAACGCCCGCACAGATACGCAGTATTTT.

This clonotype was seen once. The chain has TRBV7-6 and TRBJ1-1; a weak D match, TRBD1 (6 bases). V gave up 3 bases and J gave up 5 bases, with 10 bases separating them. The CDR3 extends over 13 amino acids. Germline CDR1 reads SGHVS; CDR2 reads FNYEAQ. CDR3 sequence: CASSFTTGTEAFF. The CDR3 nucleotides are TGTGCCAGCAGCTTTACAACAGGGACTGAAGCTTTCTTT.

The chain couples TRBV6-5 to TRBJ2-7; no clear D gene. Trimming shortened V by 2 bases and J by 5 bases, and 13 bases separated the two germline ends. Germline assignment: CDR1 MNHEY and CDR2 SVGAGI. The CDR3 runs 14 residues. Here the CDR3 reads CASSYDPSQDEQYF. Here the CDR3 DNA reads TGTGCCAGCAGTTACGATCCGTCCCAGGACGAGCAGTACTTC.

The gene calls are TRBV29-1 and TRBJ2-7; TRBD1 might be the D (6 bases). With 4 bases removed from V and 2 bases from J, the gap between germline ends came to 15 bases. The CDR3 is 14 amino acids. The V gene's germline CDR1 is SQVTM and CDR2 ANQGSEA. Here the CDR3 reads CSVVEQGLTYEQYF. CDR3 DNA: TGCAGCGTTGTGGAACAGGGCCTTACCTACGAGCAGTACTTC.

This chain uses TRBV9 with TRBJ2-7; the match to TRBD2 covers 8 bases. This CDR3 comprises 15 residues. Germline V gene sequence: CDR1 SGDLS, CDR2 YYNGEE. V trimming: 0 bases; J trimming: 6 bases; junction bases outside the gene matches: 8. The chain's CDR3 is CASSVGGTRPSEQYF. CDR3 coding DNA: TGTGCCAGCAGCGTAGGAGGGACTAGGCCATCCGAGCAGTACTTC.